The T cell receptor (beta chain) described here comes from a study of shared clonotypes between healthy human individuals. Study-wide findings and caveats: Some naive CD4 clonotypes, roughly 4.7%, turned up in common across several donors.

V gave up 1 base and J gave up 5 bases, with 11 bases separating them. CDR3 size: 14 residues. The germline V gene has CDR1 SGHTA and CDR2 FQGNSA. Using immunoSEQ multiplex PCR, the repertoire was profiled, and TCRdb retains in-frame clones only, with some absent. The data contain around 2.1 million clones, about 94% of them singletons. This clone showed up just once. Its antigen is as yet unknown. This sequence joins TRBV7-2 and TRBJ2-5, with no clear D. This receptor was identified in a man aged 18 to 30 in good health. Sequenced material: naive CD4+ T cells sorted from blood. Subset described: CD45RA+ positively selected. CDR3 in DNA: TGTGCCAGCAGCTTAGTATTCTCAGAGGAGACCCAGTACTTC. This codes for CASSLVFSEETQYF.